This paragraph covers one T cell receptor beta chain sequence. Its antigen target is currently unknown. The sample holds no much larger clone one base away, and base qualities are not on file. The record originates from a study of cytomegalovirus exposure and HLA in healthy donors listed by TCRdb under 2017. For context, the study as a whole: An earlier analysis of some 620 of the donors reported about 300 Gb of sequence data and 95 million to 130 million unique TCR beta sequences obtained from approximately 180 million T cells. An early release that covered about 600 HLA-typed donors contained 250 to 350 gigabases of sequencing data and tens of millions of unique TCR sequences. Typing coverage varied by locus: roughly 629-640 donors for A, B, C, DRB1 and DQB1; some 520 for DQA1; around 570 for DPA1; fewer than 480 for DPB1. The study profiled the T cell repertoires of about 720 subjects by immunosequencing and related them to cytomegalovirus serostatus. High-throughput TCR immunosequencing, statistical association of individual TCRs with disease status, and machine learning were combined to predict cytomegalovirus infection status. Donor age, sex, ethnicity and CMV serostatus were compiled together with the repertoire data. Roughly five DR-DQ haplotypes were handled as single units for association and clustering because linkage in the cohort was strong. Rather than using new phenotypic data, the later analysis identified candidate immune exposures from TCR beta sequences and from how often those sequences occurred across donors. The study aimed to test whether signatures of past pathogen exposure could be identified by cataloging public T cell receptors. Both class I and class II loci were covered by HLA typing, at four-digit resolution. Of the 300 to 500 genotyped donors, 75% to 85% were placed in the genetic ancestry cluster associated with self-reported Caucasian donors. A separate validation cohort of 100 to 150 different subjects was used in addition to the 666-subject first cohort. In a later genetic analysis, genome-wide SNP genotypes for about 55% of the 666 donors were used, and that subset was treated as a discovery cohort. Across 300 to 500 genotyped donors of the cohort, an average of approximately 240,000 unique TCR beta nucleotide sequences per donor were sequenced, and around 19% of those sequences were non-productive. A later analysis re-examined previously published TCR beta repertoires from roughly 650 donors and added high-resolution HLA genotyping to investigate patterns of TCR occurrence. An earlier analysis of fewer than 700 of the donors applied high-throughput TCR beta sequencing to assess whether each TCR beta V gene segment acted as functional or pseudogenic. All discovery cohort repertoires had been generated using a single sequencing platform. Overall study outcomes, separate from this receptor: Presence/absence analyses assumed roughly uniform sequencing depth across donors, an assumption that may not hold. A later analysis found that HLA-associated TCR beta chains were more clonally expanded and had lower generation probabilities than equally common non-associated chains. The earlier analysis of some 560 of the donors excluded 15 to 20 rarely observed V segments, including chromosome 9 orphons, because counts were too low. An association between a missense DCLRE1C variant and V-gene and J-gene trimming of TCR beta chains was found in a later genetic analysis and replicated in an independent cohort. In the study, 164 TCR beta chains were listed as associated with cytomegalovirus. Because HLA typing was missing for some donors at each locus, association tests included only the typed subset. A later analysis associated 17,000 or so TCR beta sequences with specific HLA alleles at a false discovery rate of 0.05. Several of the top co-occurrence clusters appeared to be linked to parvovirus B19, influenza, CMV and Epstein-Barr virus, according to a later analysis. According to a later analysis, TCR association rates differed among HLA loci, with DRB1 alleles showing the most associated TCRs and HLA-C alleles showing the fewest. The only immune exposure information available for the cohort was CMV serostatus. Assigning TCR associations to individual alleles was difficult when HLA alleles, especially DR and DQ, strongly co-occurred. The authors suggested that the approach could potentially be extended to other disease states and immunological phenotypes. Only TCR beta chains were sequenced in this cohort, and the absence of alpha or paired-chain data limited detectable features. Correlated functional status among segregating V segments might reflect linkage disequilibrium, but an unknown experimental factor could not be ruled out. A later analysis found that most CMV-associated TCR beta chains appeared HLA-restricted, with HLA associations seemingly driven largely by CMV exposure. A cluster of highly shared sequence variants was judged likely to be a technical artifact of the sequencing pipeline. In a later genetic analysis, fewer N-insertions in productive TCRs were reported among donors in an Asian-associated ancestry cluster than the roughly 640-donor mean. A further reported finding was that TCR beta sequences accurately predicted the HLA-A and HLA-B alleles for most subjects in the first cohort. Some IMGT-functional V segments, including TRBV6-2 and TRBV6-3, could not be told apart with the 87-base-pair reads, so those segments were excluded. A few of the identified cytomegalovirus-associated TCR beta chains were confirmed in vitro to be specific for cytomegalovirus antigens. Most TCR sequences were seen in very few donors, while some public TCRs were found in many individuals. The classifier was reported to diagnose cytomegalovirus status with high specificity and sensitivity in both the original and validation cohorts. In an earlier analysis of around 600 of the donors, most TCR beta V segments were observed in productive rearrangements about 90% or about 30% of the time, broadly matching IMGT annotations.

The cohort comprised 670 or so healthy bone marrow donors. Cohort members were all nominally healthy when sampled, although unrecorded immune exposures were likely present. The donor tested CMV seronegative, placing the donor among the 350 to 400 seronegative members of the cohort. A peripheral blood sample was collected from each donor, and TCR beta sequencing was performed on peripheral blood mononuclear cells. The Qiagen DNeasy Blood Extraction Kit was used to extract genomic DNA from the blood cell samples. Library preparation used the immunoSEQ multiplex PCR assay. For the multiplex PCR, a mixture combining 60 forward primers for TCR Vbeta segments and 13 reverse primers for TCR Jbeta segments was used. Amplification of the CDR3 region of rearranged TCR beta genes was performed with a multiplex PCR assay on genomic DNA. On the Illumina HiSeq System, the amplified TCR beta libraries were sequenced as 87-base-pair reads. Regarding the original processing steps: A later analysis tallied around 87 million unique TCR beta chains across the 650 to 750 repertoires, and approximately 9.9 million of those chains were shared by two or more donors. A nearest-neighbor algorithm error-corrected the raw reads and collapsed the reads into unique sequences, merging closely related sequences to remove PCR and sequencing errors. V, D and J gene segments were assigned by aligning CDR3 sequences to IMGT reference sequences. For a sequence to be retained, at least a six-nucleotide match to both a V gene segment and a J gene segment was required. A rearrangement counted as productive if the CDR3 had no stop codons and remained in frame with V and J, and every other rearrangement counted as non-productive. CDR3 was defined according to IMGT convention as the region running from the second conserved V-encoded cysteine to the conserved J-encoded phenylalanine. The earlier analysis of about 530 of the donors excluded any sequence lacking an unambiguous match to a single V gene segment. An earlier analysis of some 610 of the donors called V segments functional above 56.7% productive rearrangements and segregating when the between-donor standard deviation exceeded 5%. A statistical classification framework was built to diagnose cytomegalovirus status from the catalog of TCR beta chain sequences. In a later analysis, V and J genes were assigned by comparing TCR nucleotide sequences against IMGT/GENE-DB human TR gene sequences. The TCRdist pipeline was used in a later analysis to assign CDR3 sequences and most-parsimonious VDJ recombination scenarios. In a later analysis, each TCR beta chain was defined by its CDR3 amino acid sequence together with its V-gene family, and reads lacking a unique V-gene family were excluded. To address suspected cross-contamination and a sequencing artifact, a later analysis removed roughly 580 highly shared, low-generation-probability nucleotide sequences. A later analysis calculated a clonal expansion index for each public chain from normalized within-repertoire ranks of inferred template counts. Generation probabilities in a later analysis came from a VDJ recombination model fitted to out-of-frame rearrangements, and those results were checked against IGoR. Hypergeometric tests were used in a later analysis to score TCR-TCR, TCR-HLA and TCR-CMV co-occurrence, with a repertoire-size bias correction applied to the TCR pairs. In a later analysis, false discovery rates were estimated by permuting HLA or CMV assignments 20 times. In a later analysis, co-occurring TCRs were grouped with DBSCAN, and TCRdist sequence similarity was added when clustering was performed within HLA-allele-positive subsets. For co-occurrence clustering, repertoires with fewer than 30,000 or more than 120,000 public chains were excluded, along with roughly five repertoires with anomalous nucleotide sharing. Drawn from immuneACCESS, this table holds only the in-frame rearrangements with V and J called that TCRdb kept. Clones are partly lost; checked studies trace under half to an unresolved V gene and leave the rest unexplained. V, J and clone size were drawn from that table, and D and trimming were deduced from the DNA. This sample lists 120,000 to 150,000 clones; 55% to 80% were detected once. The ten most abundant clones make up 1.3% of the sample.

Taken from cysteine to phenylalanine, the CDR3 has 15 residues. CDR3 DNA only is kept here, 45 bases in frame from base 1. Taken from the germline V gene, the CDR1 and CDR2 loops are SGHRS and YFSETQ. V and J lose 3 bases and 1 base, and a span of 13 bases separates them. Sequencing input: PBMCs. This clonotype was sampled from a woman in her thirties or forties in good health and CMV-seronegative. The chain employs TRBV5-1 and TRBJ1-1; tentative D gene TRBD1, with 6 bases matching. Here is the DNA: TGCGCCAGCAGCTCCTTGGACAGCCAGAACACTGAAGCTTTCTTT. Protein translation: CASSSLDSQNTEAFF.